These T cell receptor beta chains were read from a single sample in a study of blood T cell repertoires in COVID-19. Assay used: immunoSEQ multiplex PCR; TCRdb lists only in-frame clones, some missing. This table holds roughly 140,000 clones, 75% to 85% found once. Sequenced: peripheral blood. These receptors were taken from a man between 60 and 75 years old with acute or convalescent COVID-19. The CDR3 runs from the conserved cysteine through the conserved F or W. A D gene is named only where the DNA matches it firmly. Size is omitted from some rows. Given values are once, few, many or a class for expanded clones.

J gene	clone size	V gene	D gene	CDR3 DNA	CDR3 protein
TRBJ2-5	.	TRBV9	TRBD2	TGTGCCAGCAGCGTCTCCCCCGGGCTAGCGGGTGGGGAGACCCAGTACTTC	CASSVSPGLAGGETQYF
TRBJ2-5	.	TRBV12-3/TRBV12-4	TRBD2	TGTGCCAGCAGTTTCGGGGGGGGAGAGACCCAGTACTTC	CASSFGGGETQYF
TRBJ2-7	.	TRBV7-2	.	TGTGCCAGCAGCTACCCCCCGGGGGAGCAGTACTTC	CASSYPPGEQYF
TRBJ2-1	.	TRBV10-1	TRBD2	TGCGCCAGCAGTGAGTCGGTGTCTAGCGGGAGCATGAGAGAGCAGTTCTTC	CASSESVSSGSMREQFF
TRBJ2-5	.	TRBV3-1/TRBV3-2	TRBD2	TGTGCCAGCAGTCCTATGCGGGAGGGCCTCAGGGAGACCCAGTACTTC	CASSPMREGLRETQYF
TRBJ1-1	once	TRBV18	TRBD1	TGTGCCAGCTCACCACGACAGGGTCCGAACACTGAAGCTTTCTTT	CASSPRQGPNTEAFF
TRBJ2-1	.	TRBV7-6	.	TGTGCCAGCAGCTTAGTACTAGTTAGGGCCTACAATGAGCAGTTCTTC	CASSLVLVRAYNEQFF
TRBJ1-5	.	TRBV30	TRBD1	TGTGCCTGGAGTTTAAACAGGGGAGATCAGCCCCAGCATTTT	CAWSLNRGDQPQHF
TRBJ2-7	.	TRBV10-3	TRBD2	TGTGCCATCAGTGAGTCAGCGGGAGGGCCGAGGGAGCAGTACTTC	CAISESAGGPREQYF
TRBJ2-2	.	TRBV7-2	TRBD2	TGTGCCAGCAGCTTAGAGGGCGGGAGGACCGGGGAGCTGTTTTTT	CASSLEGGRTGELFF
TRBJ1-2	.	TRBV12-2	.	TGTGCAAGTCGCTTAGATTGGCGTTTTCGGGGTGGCGGCTACACCTTC	CASRLDWRFRGGGYTF
TRBJ2-3	.	TRBV5-4	.	TGTGCCAGCAGCTTGCCCCTATCTAGCACAGATACGCAGTATTTT	CASSLPLSSTDTQYF
TRBJ2-7	.	TRBV19	TRBD2	TGTGCCAGTACTAGCGGGAGGACCTACGAGCAGTACTTC	CASTSGRTYEQYF
TRBJ2-7	.	TRBV28	.	TGTGCCAGCAGTTTCTTACAGAGCCGTCGCGAGCAGTACTTC	CASSFLQSRREQYF
TRBJ1-5	.	TRBV20-1	.	TGCCTGAAAAGCCGCAATCAGCCCCAGCATTTT	CLKSRNQPQHF
TRBJ2-1	.	TRBV5-1	TRBD1	TGCGCCAGCTCATACCAGGGGGCAAACAATGAGCAGTTCTTC	CASSYQGANNEQFF
TRBJ2-1	.	TRBV7-6	TRBD2	TGTGCCAGCAGCACGGGACTAGCGGGTGGGGAGCAGTTCTTC	CASSTGLAGGEQFF